The 29 T cell receptor beta chains listed next were all sequenced from one sample in a study of molecular identifiers for immune sequencing clone quantification. TCRdb re-derived calls from the PCR reads in MiXCR, one entry per CDR3 protein. The sample has 80,000 to 130,000 distinct CDR3 sequences, under 40% seen once. The sequencing sample was made of naive CD8+ T cells from blood, with Jurkat cell RNA spiked in. Subset here: FACS-sorted CD8+CD4-CCR7+CD45RA+ naive T cells. Receptors originate from a human donor in good health. Some libraries in this study had Jurkat cell RNA spiked in.

The sample holds a few counts of this clonotype. The gene calls are TRBV2 and TRBJ2-5; D is tentatively TRBD1 or TRBD2 (6 bases each). Per the germline V gene, CDR1 is SNHLY and CDR2 is FYNNEI. With 3 bases removed from V and 5 bases from J, the gap between germline ends came to 19 bases. CDR3 length equals 16 residues. CDR3 sequence (DNA): TGTGCCAGCAGTGAGGAATTTGACGGGGGCGTGGAGACCCAGTACTTC. Its translation is CASSEEFDGGVETQYF.

This clonotype was seen repeatedly, ten times or more. For the CDR3, the DNA is TGTGCCAGCAGCTTATCCGGGACAGCTTACGAGCAGTACTTC. Translated, it gives CASSLSGTAYEQYF. This chain links TRBV7-8 with TRBJ2-7, with TRBD1 identical over 7 bases. With V trimmed by 2 bases and J by 4 bases, 5 bases remained unmatched. CDR1 is SGHVS and CDR2 is FQNEAQ in the germline V gene. The CDR3 spans 14 residues.

This clonotype was detected a few times. V and J are TRBV4-1 and TRBJ1-3; D is ambiguous. Trimming left V 1 base short and J 0 bases short, with 13 bases between. The CDR3 has 17 amino acids. Germline V gene lookup returns CDR1 MGHRA and CDR2 YSYEKL. CDR3 protein: CASSQGLDGSSGNTIYF. DNA of the CDR3: TGCGCCAGCAGCCAAGGCCTAGACGGAAGCTCTGGAAACACCATATATTTT.

This clonotype was recorded only once. Given a much more abundant clone one base away, this may be a read error. The V gene is TRBV7-9, the J gene TRBJ2-2; TRBD2 matches at 7 bases. The CDR3 loop spans 15 amino acids. The germline CDR1 and CDR2 sequences are SEHNR and FQNEAQ (reference sequence). CDR3 loop: CASSLARTSPGELVF. As DNA, the CDR3 is TGTGCCAGCAGCTTAGCAAGGACTAGTCCCGGGGAGCTGGTTTTT.

As concerns this clonotype: This sequence may be a read error, since a much larger clone differs from it by one base. The chain carries TRBV3-1 and TRBJ1-1; a possible D gene is TRBD1 (6 bases). Germline V gives CDR1 LGHDT, CDR2 YNNKEL (reference sequence). This CDR3 has 14 amino acids. CDR3 nucleotide sequence: TGTGCCAGCAGCCAAGGACAGGAGGACACTGTAGCTTTCTTT. Amino acid sequence: CASSQGQEDTVAFF.

The chain uses TRBV6-6 and TRBJ2-1, with D possibly called TRBD1 or TRBD2 (5 bases each). The V gene lost 2 bases and the J gene lost 0 bases, with 14 bases spanning the gap. The CDR3 has 17 amino acids. Germline assignment: CDR1 MNHNY and CDR2 SVGAGI (reference sequence). This CDR3 reads CASSYTPGPLSYNEQFF. In DNA, the CDR3 is TGTGCCAGCAGTTACACCCCGGGACCCCTCTCCTACAATGAGCAGTTCTTC.

The chain uses TRBV19 and TRBJ2-7; TRBD2 agrees at 7 bases. This CDR3 spans 20 amino acids. V was pared by 6 bases and J by 4 bases, with 27 bases of the junction left unmatched. Germline CDR1 reads LNHDA; CDR2 reads SQIVND (reference sequence). CDR3 sequence: CASSPEGAGPTIPFPYEQYF. The CDR3 coding sequence is TGTGCCAGTAGCCCCGAAGGAGCGGGGCCAACCATCCCTTTTCCGTACGAGCAGTACTTC.

This clonotype was seen at least ten times. The CDR3 sequence is CASRSRGYEQYF. The CDR3 DNA reads as TGTGCCAGCAGATCGAGGGGCTACGAGCAGTACTTC. J is TRBJ2-7 and V is TRBV7-8, with D perhaps given as TRBD1 or TRBD2 (5 bases each). Between the trimmed V and J ends, which lost 6 bases and 3 bases, there was a span of 9 bases. The CDR3 is 12 amino acids. In germline, CDR1 is SGHVS, CDR2 FQNEAQ.

This clonotype was seen a handful of times. The DNA for the CDR3 is TGTGCCAGCAGCTTAGAGGGCCCCTACGAGCAGTACTTC. Protein: CASSLEGPYEQYF. The J gene is TRBJ2-7, the V gene TRBV11-2; no reliable D call. The ends were cut back, 0 bases at V and 2 bases at J, with 5 bases in the middle. The CDR3 covers 13 residues. The germline V gene has CDR1 SGHAT and CDR2 FQNNGV.

V gene TRBV20-1 combines with J gene TRBJ2-7, with D unclear. This CDR3 comprises 14 residues. Germline CDR1 and CDR2: DFQATT and SNEGSKA (reference sequence). V shed 3 bases and J shed 2 bases, with 14 bases lying between them. CDR3 in amino acids: CSASGPAKPYEQYF. CDR3 nucleotide sequence: TGCAGTGCTAGTGGGCCAGCCAAACCCTACGAGCAGTACTTC.

This clonotype has at least ten counts. V usage is TRBV6-2 or TRBV6-3 and J usage is TRBJ2-2; D is unresolved. Trimming left V 8 bases short and J 4 bases short, with 8 bases between. Germline V gene data show CDR1 as MNHEY and CDR2 as SVGEGT. This CDR3 region has 12 residues. Written as DNA, the CDR3 is TGTGCCAGCCTAGGGCCCACCGGGGAGCTGTTTTTT. Its protein product is CASLGPTGELFF.

Of note for this clonotype: A clone one base away is much larger, so this may be a read error. Because the CDR3 is missing its conserved closing phenylalanine or tryptophan, this is likely a read error. CDR3 amino acids: CASSLLGGRTDTQYI. Here the CDR3 DNA reads TGTGCCAGCAGCTTACTCGGCGGGAGAACAGATACGCAGTATATT. The chain carries TRBV7-8 and TRBJ2-3; TRBD2 aligns across 7 bases. V shed 2 bases, J shed 3 bases, and the junction held 5 bases outside the gene matches. The CDR3 consists of 15 residues. Germline V gives CDR1 SGHVS, CDR2 FQNEAQ.

Remarks on this clonotype: A much bigger clone sits one base away, suggesting this may be a read error. The chain has TRBV7-2 and TRBJ1-4, with a tentative D call TRBD1 (5 bases). Germline values: CDR1 SGHTA, CDR2 FQGNSA. This CDR3 has 16 residues. V lost 6 bases and J 3 bases, leaving 17 bases between the germline ends. For the CDR3, the DNA is TGTGCCAGCAGTCAAACAGAGGGGAGAGCTAATGAAAAACTGTTTTTT. This codes for CASSQTEGRANEKLFF.

This clonotype showed up many times. The chain carries TRBV7-2 and TRBJ2-7; D tentatively reads TRBD1 or TRBD2 (5 bases each). Trimming shortened V by 6 bases and J by 8 bases, and 23 bases separated the two germline ends. The CDR3 is 15 amino acids. CDR1 and CDR2 from the germline V gene are SGHTA and FQGNSA. The CDR3 DNA is TGTGCCAGCAGACGCGAGGTGGGGACGGAAAGGAAGCAGTACTTC. Its translation: CASRREVGTERKQYF.

This chain connects TRBV7-9 to TRBJ2-7; D not resolved. The CDR3 is made up of 12 amino acids. The germline V and J ends were trimmed by 3 bases and 7 bases, with 10 bases remaining between them. The germline V gene has CDR1 SEHNR and CDR2 FQNEAQ (reference sequence). CDR3 bases: TGTGCCAGCAGCTTTCCCGGAGAGGAGCAGTACTTC. This gives the protein CASSFPGEEQYF.

Only a few counts were recorded for this clonotype. The chain joins TRBV12-3 or TRBV12-4 to TRBJ1-1; weak D call: TRBD1 (5 bases). The CDR3 consists of 15 residues. V lost 3 bases and J 6 bases, leaving 17 bases between the germline ends. CDR3 loop: CASSFWSGRQPEAFF. DNA of the CDR3: TGTGCCAGCAGTTTTTGGTCGGGCCGACAGCCTGAAGCTTTCTTT.

Comment on this clonotype: This sequence may be a read error, since a much larger clone differs from it by one base. This CDR3 fails to terminate in the conserved phenylalanine or tryptophan, so it likely reflects a read error. The chain couples TRBV4-3 to TRBJ2-1; D is unclear. Per germline, CDR1 LGHNA and CDR2 YSLEER. This CDR3 is 12 amino acids long. V was shortened by 0 bases and J by 7 bases, with 4 bases between the two germline ends. This CDR3 reads CASSQDSNEQFI. CDR3 DNA: TGCGCCAGCAGCCAAGATTCGAATGAGCAGTTCATC.

This clonotype was counted ten times or more. The chain joins TRBV19 to TRBJ2-3; 11 bases align to TRBD2. CDR3 length: 16 residues. Germline values: CDR1 LNHDA, CDR2 SQIVND (reference sequence). V was pared by 4 bases and J by 0 bases, with 3 bases of the junction left unmatched. The CDR3 DNA follows: TGTGCCAGTAGTAAGGGACTAGCGGATAGCACAGATACGCAGTATTTT. This sequence encodes CASSKGLADSTDTQYF. The full variable domain, completed using reference TRBV19 and TRBJ2-3, is DGGITQSPKYLFRKEGQNVTLSCEQNLNHDAMYWYRQDPGQGLRLIYYSQIVNDFQKGDIAEGYSVSREKKESFPLTVTSAQKNPTAFYLCASSKGLADSTDTQYFGPGTRLTVL.

The CDR3 coding sequence is TGCGCCAGCAGCTTTGACAGGGCTGGCTACACCTTC. As protein: CASSFDRAGYTF. The chain joins TRBV5-1 to TRBJ1-2; 7 positions agree with TRBD1. CDR3 size: 12 residues. CDR1 SGHRS and CDR2 YFSETQ come from the germline V gene. V gave up 2 bases and J gave up 7 bases; unmatched junction bases: 2.

This clonotype turned up a few times. The J gene is TRBJ2-1, the V gene TRBV7-3; 13 bases agree with TRBD2. This CDR3 contains 19 residues. From germline, CDR1 is SGHTA and CDR2 FQGTGA. The trim removed 0 bases at V and 3 bases at J, leaving 8 bases unmatched. DNA for the CDR3: TGTGCCAGCAGCTTAACGATCGGGGGACTAGCGGGACTCTACAATGAGCAGTTCTTC. Protein sequence: CASSLTIGGLAGLYNEQFF.

In its sample, this clonotype was seen a few times. The gene calls are TRBV28 and TRBJ2-7, with D possibly being TRBD1 (6 bases). Germline CDR1 MDHEN, CDR2 SYDVKM. CDR3 length equals 15 residues. V was shortened by 5 bases and J by 2 bases, with 16 bases between the two germline ends. As DNA, the CDR3 is TGTGCCAGCAGTACCGTCGACAGGACCACCTACGAGCAGTACTTC. It codes for CASSTVDRTTYEQYF.

As regards this clonotype: Mismatch with germline at one junction end may stem from a read error. The chain combines TRBV12-3 or TRBV12-4 with TRBJ1-2; 7 bases are shared with TRBD1. This CDR3 is 14 amino acids long. Written as DNA, the CDR3 is TGTGCCAGCAGAAAACAGGGGAGCTCCTATGGCTCCACCTTC. It yields the protein CASRKQGSSYGSTF.

This clonotype has ten or more counts. The V gene is TRBV5-4, the J gene TRBJ2-7; TRBD1 matches at 10 bases. CDR1 and CDR2 (germline): SGHNT, YYREEE (reference sequence). The CDR3 has 14 residues. With 5 bases clipped from V and 3 bases from J, the junction kept 5 bases outside the gene matches. This CDR3 is CASSNRDRGYEQYF. The CDR3 DNA reads TGTGCCAGCAGTAACCGGGACAGGGGCTACGAGCAGTACTTC.

This clonotype showed up just a few times. The rearrangement uses TRBV7-9 and TRBJ2-3; maybe TRBD2 (5 bases). CDR3 length equals 14 residues. V was trimmed by 6 bases and J by 3 bases, leaving 13 bases between them. Germline CDR1 reads SEHNR; CDR2 reads FQNEAQ (reference sequence). The CDR3 region is CASSLAINTDTQYF. CDR3 bases: TGTGCCAGCAGTCTAGCAATAAATACAGATACGCAGTATTTT.

This rearrangement joins TRBV7-8 to TRBJ2-7; D is uncertain. Germline V lookup: CDR1 SGHVS, CDR2 FQNEAQ. V was shortened by 2 bases and J by 0 bases, with 11 bases between the two germline ends. The CDR3 runs to 15 residues. The CDR3 DNA follows: TGTGCCAGCAGCTTACCCAGCTTCCCCTCCTACGAGCAGTACTTC. Translated: CASSLPSFPSYEQYF. The complete variable domain, with remaining parts taken from reference TRBV7-8 and TRBJ2-7, reads GAGVSQSPRYKVAKRGQDVALRCDPISGHVSLFWYQQALGQGPEFLTYFQNEAQLDKSGLPSDRFFAERPEGSVSTLKIQRTQQEDSAVYLCASSLPSFPSYEQYFGPGTRLTVT.

A word on this clonotype: One base away lies a much larger clone, so this may be a sequencing read error. Because the CDR3 is missing its conserved closing phenylalanine or tryptophan, this is likely a read error. In nucleotides, the CDR3 is TGCAGTGCTAGCCCAGCGGGCTACGAGCAGTACCTC. Translated: CSASPAGYEQYL. The rearrangement uses TRBV20-1 and TRBJ2-7, with D tentatively TRBD2 (6 bases). Germline-derived CDR1 and CDR2 are DFQATT and SNEGSKA (reference sequence). Deletions cut 3 bases from V and 3 bases from J, with 9 bases between. The CDR3 is 12 residues long.

The chain has TRBV29-1 and TRBJ2-7; 10 nucleotides agree with TRBD2. Germline V lookup: CDR1 SQVTM, CDR2 ANQGSEA. The CDR3 spans 13 residues. With 6 bases clipped from V and 3 bases from J, the junction kept 5 bases outside the gene matches. CDR3 loop: CSVEKREGYEQYF. CDR3 DNA: TGCAGCGTCGAAAAGCGGGAGGGCTACGAGCAGTACTTC.

For the CDR3, the DNA is TGTGCCAGCAGCTCAGGGCGCCGAGAGCAGTTCTTC. Translated, it gives CASSSGRREQFF. V and J are TRBV7-2 and TRBJ2-1; tentatively, D is TRBD1 (5 bases). Trimming pared 4 bases from V and 10 bases from J, leaving 11 bases between. The CDR3 totals 12 residues. Germline loops: CDR1 SGHTA, CDR2 FQGNSA.

The chain couples TRBV12-3 or TRBV12-4 to TRBJ1-1; D is unclear. Trimming removed 3 bases from V and 4 bases from J, with 9 bases in between. The CDR3 sequence is 13 residues long. The CDR3 region is CASSLRLSTEAFF. CDR3 DNA: TGTGCCAGCAGTTTGAGGTTGAGCACTGAAGCTTTCTTT.